The present T cell receptor (beta chain) was sequenced within a study of regulatory T cells in long-lasting Graves disease. As to time point: newly diagnosed GD, antithyroid drugs for less than 3 months. Scientists built the TCR library using RNA that was extracted from PBMCs. A blood draw put about 9 milliliters of peripheral blood into EDTA tubes. This clonotype was seen repeatedly, ten times or more. Its antigen is unidentified. J lost 2 bases, V lost 5 bases, and 7 bases had no gene match. This CDR3 region has 15 residues. Germline CDR1 and CDR2: MNHEY and SMNVEV (reference sequence). Study-wide points: Persistent disease was characterized by preferential usage of TRBV28, TRBJ1-2 and TRBJ2-5.

Arm-PCR of CDR3 regions with iRepertoire HTBI primers generated TCR beta libraries. One entry per CDR3 protein results from TCRdb running MiXCR on the multiplex PCR reads. The table lists 500,000 or so distinct CDR3 sequences, 14% of them singletons, with approximately 15% in the top ten. This same sample was also taken into another study, of T cells in Graves' hyperthyroidism and ophthalmopathy.

This clonotype was sampled from a woman aged 50 to 60 with Graves disease. The chain has TRBV27 and TRBJ2-7, with 9 positions matching TRBD1. Material: peripheral blood mononuclear cells (PBMCs), obtained at new diagnosis, from a patient treated with antithyroid drugs. Here the CDR3 DNA reads TGTGCCAGCAGTATAAGGGACAGGGCCACCTACGAGCAGTACTTC. This sequence encodes CASSIRDRATYEQYF.